This TCR beta chain was recovered during a study of blood T cell repertoires in COVID-19 (dated by TCRdb to 2020 to 2021). Study-level background: The collaborator samples originated in the United States, Italy and Spain and spanned the acute and convalescent phases of COVID-19. The material from the prospective study consisted of cDNA or gDNA derived from T cells, B-cell-depleted T cells, or PBMCs. The samples were drawn from the first 160 participants of the ongoing ImmuneRACE study and from 950 to 1,500 subjects provided by 6 global collaborators. HLA class I and class II types, where available, came from metadata supplied by the sample provider rather than from assay-based typing. Subjects who had been exposed to COVID-19, were actively infected with it, or had recovered from it provided the deeply sampled blood TCRbeta repertoires that made up the dataset. A freely available public database, intended as a resource for researchers studying the immune response to SARS-CoV-2, is where the repertoires were released. A de-identified subject ID, COVID-19 status, age in years and sex were almost always included in the sample metadata.

This clone appeared a few times. Its antigen is not yet known. Per-base qualities were not stored, and no clone one base away is much larger. TCRbeta CDR3 regions were amplified from genomic DNA by means of the immunoSEQ Assay, a bias-controlled multiplex PCR. Turning to the authors' computational methods: Nucleated cell counts per sample were estimated from amplification of reference gene primers within the assay. To quantify the absolute abundance of each unique TCRbeta CDR3 rearrangement, sequence reads were collapsed and filtered. For each sample, productive Simpson clonality was calculated as the square root of Simpson's diversity index over productive rearrangements. TCRdb limited this immuneACCESS table to in-frame rearrangements with V and J called. A share of clones is missing; checked studies link under half to unresolved V genes, and the rest is unexplained. V and J calls and clone size follow that table, whereas D and trimming were derived from the DNA. The sample profile shows about 140,000 clones; 82% of them were found once. The top ten constitute less than 4.5% of the sample.

V lost 6 bases and J lost 8 bases, and the count of bases not matched to a germline gene is 10. The CDR3 goes from the cysteine to the phenylalanine over 14 residues. The read is trimmed to its CDR3 DNA, 42 bases read in frame from base 1. The germline V gene (reference sequence) specifies MNHNY as CDR1 and SVGAGI as CDR2. Whole blood was collected in K2EDTA tubes by collaborating institutions according to the institutions' own protocols. For TCRbeta analysis, collaborators shipped samples in one of three forms: frozen whole blood, isolated PBMCs, or DNA extracted from either of those sample types. The research as a whole found: The quantity of clinical and demographic metadata differed by source and by participant and was supplied without curation.

Input material: peripheral blood. The rearranged chain carries TRBV6-6 and TRBJ1-2; 9 central bases correspond to TRBD1. The sequence came from a woman older than 75 with acute or convalescent COVID-19. The nucleotide sequence reads TGTGCCAGCAGGTGGAGGGACAGGGATTTAGGCTACACCTTC. Its translation is CASRWRDRDLGYTF.